This is a list of T cell receptor beta chains from one sample in a study of blood T cell repertoires in COVID-19. Method: immunoSEQ multiplex PCR; TCRdb's copy keeps in-frame clones and lacks some. The table shows about 63,000 clones, with 80% to 90% occurring only once. The sequenced sample consisted of peripheral blood. All receptors come from a human donor in a cohort sampled during active COVID-19. CDR3s include the opening cysteine and the closing phenylalanine or tryptophan. The size of a clone is reported for some rows only, either as once, few or many, or as a class for expanded clones.

J: TRBJ1-2
size: .
V: TRBV6-6
length: 13
CDR3: CASSWGGLDGYTF

J: TRBJ1-2
size: .
V: TRBV6-1
length: 15
CDR3: CASSEKEGSSYGYTF

J: TRBJ2-7
size: .
V: TRBV28
length: 15
CDR3: CASSRQGAPSYEQYF

J: TRBJ1-5
size: few
V: TRBV19
length: 14
CDR3: CASSNRGGDQPQHF

J: TRBJ2-5
size: .
V: TRBV9
length: 14
CDR3: CASSVDIGVETQYF

J: TRBJ1-5
size: .
V: TRBV5-3
length: 18
CDR3: CARSVPGQGARSNQPQHF

J: TRBJ2-3
size: once
V: TRBV29-1
length: 13
CDR3: CSVDAGAIDTQYF

J: TRBJ2-5
size: .
V: TRBV6-6
length: 16
CDR3: CASSYSSGGYGETQYF

J: TRBJ2-5
size: .
V: TRBV9
length: 17
CDR3: CASSVGPSGLMGETQYF

J: TRBJ2-7
size: .
V: TRBV7-6
length: 14
CDR3: CASSLGTTPYEQYF

J: TRBJ2-1
size: .
V: TRBV7-3
length: 15
CDR3: CASSQTGSPYNEQFF

J: TRBJ2-5
size: .
V: TRBV7-9
length: 16
CDR3: CASSSYNRGSQETQYF

J: TRBJ2-5
size: .
V: TRBV5-1
length: 14
CDR3: CASSPGQGSETQYF

J: TRBJ2-3
size: few
V: TRBV7-6
length: 13
CDR3: CASSLQGADTQYF

J: TRBJ1-2
size: .
V: TRBV15
length: 15
CDR3: CATSRAIDRASGYTF

J: TRBJ2-5
size: .
V: TRBV5-1
length: 16
CDR3: CASSPQPGRLQETQYF

J: TRBJ2-1
size: .
V: TRBV5-1
length: 16
CDR3: CASSSEGLAGRNEQFF

J: TRBJ2-1
size: .
V: TRBV5-6
length: 15
CDR3: CASSLSSGGWNEQFF

J: TRBJ1-4
size: .
V: TRBV5-4
length: 14
CDR3: CASSTRATNEKLFF

J: TRBJ1-5
size: once
V: TRBV6-6
length: 14
CDR3: CASSQSGGGQPQHF

J: TRBJ2-7
size: .
V: TRBV5-1
length: 17
CDR3: CASRPGSGSGTSVEQYF

J: TRBJ2-1
size: .
V: TRBV19
length: 14
CDR3: CASSNRVGANEQFF

J: TRBJ1-5
size: medium-sized
V: TRBV5-1
length: 14
CDR3: CASSPGTANQPQHF

J: TRBJ1-2
size: .
V: TRBV6-6
length: 14
CDR3: CASSYEGFEYGYTF

J: TRBJ1-1
size: once
V: TRBV5-6
length: 14
CDR3: CASREDRGNTEAFF

J: TRBJ2-6
size: once
V: TRBV7-6
length: 19
CDR3: CASSPGVQGGLGGANVLTF

J: TRBJ2-4
size: .
V: TRBV4-1
length: 17
CDR3: CASSQERMGQGKNIQYF

J: TRBJ1-6
size: .
V: TRBV7-8
length: 13
CDR3: CASSLTGPSPLHF

J: TRBJ2-7
size: .
V: TRBV21-1
length: 12
CDR3: CASSAHNYEQYF

J: TRBJ2-7
size: .
V: TRBV5-1
length: 14
CDR3: CASSPGTGRYEQYF

J: TRBJ2-7
size: .
V: TRBV7-8
length: 12
CDR3: CASSSRSYEQYF

J: TRBJ2-1
size: once
V: TRBV6-5
length: 15
CDR3: CASRIGLAGAYEQFF

J: TRBJ2-1
size: .
V: TRBV10-2
length: 13
CDR3: CASSESSGGEQFF

J: TRBJ2-1
size: .
V: TRBV4-2
length: 16
CDR3: CASSQEYSFGGNEQFF

J: TRBJ1-4
size: .
V: TRBV19
length: 16
CDR3: CASSKGQLYTNEKLFF

J: TRBJ2-1
size: .
V: TRBV18
length: 11
CDR3: CASSNLNEQFF

J: TRBJ1-3
size: .
V: TRBV19
length: 12
CDR3: CASSMEGNTIYF

J: TRBJ1-1
size: .
V: TRBV5-1
length: 15
CDR3: CASSLLGQGAAEAFF

J: TRBJ2-2
size: .
V: TRBV7-9
length: 15
CDR3: CASSSYLQGTGELFF

J: TRBJ1-4
size: .
V: TRBV18
length: 14
CDR3: CASSPRGGNEKLFF

J: TRBJ1-6
size: .
V: TRBV18
length: 14
CDR3: CASSPLDYNSPLHF

J: TRBJ2-3
size: .
V: TRBV9
length: 15
CDR3: CASSVRAGITDTQYF

J: TRBJ2-1
size: .
V: TRBV18
length: 14
CDR3: CASSPPNGQGQQFF

J: TRBJ2-1
size: .
V: TRBV19
length: 17
CDR3: CASSIAVAGASYNEQFF

J: TRBJ1-4
size: .
V: TRBV27
length: 16
CDR3: CASRQNQGLANEKLFF

J: TRBJ2-3
size: .
V: TRBV7-9
length: 13
CDR3: CASARDNTDTQYF

J: TRBJ2-2
size: .
V: TRBV11-2
length: 17
CDR3: CASSLVAASAGTGELFF

J: TRBJ2-7
size: few
V: TRBV3-1/TRBV3-2
length: 16
CDR3: CASSHPLAASSYEQYF

J: TRBJ2-6
size: .
V: TRBV19
length: 15
CDR3: CASSIGYSGANVLTF

J: TRBJ2-2
size: .
V: TRBV7-9
length: 17
CDR3: CASSLVSTSGNTGELFF

J: TRBJ2-1
size: .
V: TRBV18
length: 14
CDR3: CASSPPPTDREQFF

J: TRBJ2-3
size: .
V: TRBV12-3/TRBV12-4
length: 13
CDR3: CASSLERADTQYF

J: TRBJ2-1
size: .
V: TRBV6-6
length: 15
CDR3: CASTPGLAGYNEQFF